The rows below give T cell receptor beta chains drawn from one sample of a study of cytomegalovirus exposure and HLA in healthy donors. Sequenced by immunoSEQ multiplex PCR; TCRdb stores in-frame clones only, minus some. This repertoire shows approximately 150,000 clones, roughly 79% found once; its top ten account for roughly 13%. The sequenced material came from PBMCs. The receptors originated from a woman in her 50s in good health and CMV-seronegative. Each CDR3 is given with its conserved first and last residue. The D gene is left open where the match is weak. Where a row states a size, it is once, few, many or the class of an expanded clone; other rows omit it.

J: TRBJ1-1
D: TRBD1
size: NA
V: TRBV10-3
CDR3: CAISEVNRGRRSLDTEAFF
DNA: TGTGCCATCAGTGAAGTCAACAGGGGGCGCCGAAGTTTGGACACTGAAGCTTTCTTT

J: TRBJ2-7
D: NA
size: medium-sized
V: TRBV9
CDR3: CASSGDRSSYEQYF
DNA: TGTGCCAGCAGCGGTGACAGGAGCTCCTACGAGCAGTACTTC

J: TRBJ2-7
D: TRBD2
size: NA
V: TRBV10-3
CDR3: CAISESPPGLAGPQYEQYF
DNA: TGTGCCATCAGTGAGTCCCCGCCGGGACTAGCGGGACCGCAATACGAGCAGTACTTC

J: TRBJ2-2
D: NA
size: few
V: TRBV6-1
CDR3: CASSEDSANTGELFF
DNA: TGTGCCAGCAGTGAAGACTCTGCGAACACCGGGGAGCTGTTTTTT

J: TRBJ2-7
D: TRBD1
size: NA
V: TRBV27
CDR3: CASSSDRGSSYEQYF
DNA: TGTGCCAGCAGTTCGGACAGGGGGTCCTCCTACGAGCAGTACTTC

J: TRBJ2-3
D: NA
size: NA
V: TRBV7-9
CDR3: CASSLGGPSTDTQYF
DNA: TGTGCCAGCAGCTTAGGAGGGCCAAGCACAGATACGCAGTATTTT

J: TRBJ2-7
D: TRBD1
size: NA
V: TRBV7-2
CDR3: CASSLGLTGGGDEQYF
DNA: TGTGCCAGCAGCTTAGGGTTGACAGGGGGCGGGGACGAGCAGTACTTC

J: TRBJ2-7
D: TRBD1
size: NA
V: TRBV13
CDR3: CASSYGQGAYEQYF
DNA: TGTGCCAGCAGCTACGGACAGGGGGCCTACGAGCAGTACTTC

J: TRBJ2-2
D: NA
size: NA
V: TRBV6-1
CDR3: CASLAINTGELFF
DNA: TGTGCCAGCCTTGCGATTAACACCGGGGAGCTGTTTTTT

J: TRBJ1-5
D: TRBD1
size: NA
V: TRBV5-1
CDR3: CASRPSPTGTGGGQPQHF
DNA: TGCGCCAGCAGACCGAGCCCTACCGGGACAGGGGGCGGTCAGCCCCAGCATTTT

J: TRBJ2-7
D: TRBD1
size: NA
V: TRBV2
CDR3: CASSEPNRGREQYF
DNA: TGTGCCAGCAGTGAACCCAACAGGGGCCGCGAGCAGTACTTC

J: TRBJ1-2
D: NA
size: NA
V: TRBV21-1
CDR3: CASSKYRTGAHYLYGYTF
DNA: TGTGCCAGCAGCAAATACCGGACAGGGGCCCACTATCTGTACGGCTACACCTTC

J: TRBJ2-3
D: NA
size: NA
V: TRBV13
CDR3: CASSTPGDTQYF
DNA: TGTGCCAGCAGCACCCCGGGAGATACGCAGTATTTT

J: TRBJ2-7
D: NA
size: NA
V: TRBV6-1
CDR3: CASSEAGQQPYEQYF
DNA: TGTGCCAGCAGTGAAGCTGGACAGCAACCTTACGAGCAGTACTTC

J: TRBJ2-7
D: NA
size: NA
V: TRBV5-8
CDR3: CASSSIWQGPSYEQYF
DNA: TGTGCCAGCAGCTCTATCTGGCAGGGGCCCTCCTACGAGCAGTACTTC

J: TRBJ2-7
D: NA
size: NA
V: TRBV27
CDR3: CASSLQGRGTYEQYF
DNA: TGTGCCAGCAGTTTACAGGGAAGAGGAACCTACGAGCAGTACTTC

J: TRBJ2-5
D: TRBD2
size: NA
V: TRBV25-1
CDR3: CASSDRLATRETQYF
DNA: TGTGCCAGCAGTGATCGACTAGCGACTCGTGAGACCCAGTACTTC

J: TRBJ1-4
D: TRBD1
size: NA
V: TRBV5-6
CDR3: CASSFFQGGEKLFF
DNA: TGTGCCAGCAGCTTTTTCCAGGGGGGTGAAAAACTGTTTTTT

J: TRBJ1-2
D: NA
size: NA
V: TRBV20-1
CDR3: CKPVYGYGYTF
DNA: TGCAAACCGGTTTACGGTTATGGCTACACCTTC

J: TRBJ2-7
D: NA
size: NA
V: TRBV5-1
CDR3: CASSFGGGSYEQYF
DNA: TGCGCCAGCAGCTTCGGGGGAGGCTCCTACGAGCAGTACTTC

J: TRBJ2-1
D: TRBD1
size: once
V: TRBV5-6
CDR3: CASNRQGENEQFF
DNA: TGTGCCAGCAACCGACAGGGCGAAAATGAGCAGTTCTTC

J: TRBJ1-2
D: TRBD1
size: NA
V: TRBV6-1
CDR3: CASSVQGAGGGGYTF
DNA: TGTGCCAGCAGTGTCCAGGGGGCTGGGGGTGGAGGCTACACCTTC

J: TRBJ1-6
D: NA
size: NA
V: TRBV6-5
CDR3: CASSYGRNSPLHF
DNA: TGTGCCAGCAGTTACGGGAGAAATTCACCCCTCCACTTT

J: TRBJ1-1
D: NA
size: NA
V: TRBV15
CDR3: CATSSPNRRNTEAFF
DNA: TGTGCCACCAGCAGCCCTAATCGGAGAAACACTGAAGCTTTCTTT

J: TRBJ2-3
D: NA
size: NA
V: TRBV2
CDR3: CASSPGENLSSDTQYF
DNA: TGTGCCAGCAGTCCCGGGGAGAACCTTAGCAGCGATACGCAGTATTTT

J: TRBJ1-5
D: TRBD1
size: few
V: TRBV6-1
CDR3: CASSPGQGNQPQHF
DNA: TGTGCCAGCAGTCCGGGACAGGGAAATCAGCCCCAGCATTTT

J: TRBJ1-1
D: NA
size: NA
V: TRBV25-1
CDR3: CASSEQGYTEAFF
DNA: TGTGCCAGCAGTGAACAGGGATACACTGAAGCTTTCTTT

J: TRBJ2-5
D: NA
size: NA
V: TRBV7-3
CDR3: CASSPGPGLETQYF
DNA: TGTGCCAGCAGCCCAGGGCCAGGTTTAGAGACCCAGTACTTC

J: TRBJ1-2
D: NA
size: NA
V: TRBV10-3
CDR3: CAIKGSDNYGYTF
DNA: TGTGCCATCAAGGGGTCGGATAACTATGGCTACACCTTC

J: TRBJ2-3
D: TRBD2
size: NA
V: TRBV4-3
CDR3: CASSQGAGDGTQYF
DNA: TGCGCCAGCAGCCAAGGCGCGGGGGATGGTACGCAGTATTTT

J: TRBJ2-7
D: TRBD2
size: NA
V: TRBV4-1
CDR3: CASSQGRGAFPHEQYF
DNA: TGCGCCAGCAGCCAAGGGCGGGGGGCTTTTCCCCACGAGCAGTACTTC

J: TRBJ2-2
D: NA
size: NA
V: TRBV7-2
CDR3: CASSLVGGQRAGELFF
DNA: TGTGCCAGCAGCTTGGTGGGGGGGCAAAGGGCCGGGGAGCTGTTTTTT

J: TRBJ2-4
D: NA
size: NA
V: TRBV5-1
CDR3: CASSSFLQDNIQYF
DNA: TGCGCCAGCAGCTCGTTCCTTCAGGATAACATTCAGTACTTC

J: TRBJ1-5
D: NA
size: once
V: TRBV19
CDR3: CASSIGGSNQPQHF
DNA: TGTGCCAGTAGTATCGGGGGAAGCAATCAGCCCCAGCATTTT

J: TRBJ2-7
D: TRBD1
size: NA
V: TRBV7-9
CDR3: CASSLQGYEQYF
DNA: TGTGCCAGCAGCCTACAGGGGTACGAGCAGTACTTC

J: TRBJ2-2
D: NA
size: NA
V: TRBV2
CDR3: CASSFDLGLTGELFF
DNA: TGTGCCAGCAGCTTCGACCTGGGCCTCACCGGGGAGCTGTTTTTT

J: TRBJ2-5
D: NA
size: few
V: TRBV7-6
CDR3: CASSRARETQYF
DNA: TGTGCCAGCAGTCGAGCACGGGAGACCCAGTACTTC

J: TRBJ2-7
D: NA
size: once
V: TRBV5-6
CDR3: CASSRSAAVRNEQYF
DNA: TGTGCCAGCAGCCGCTCCGCAGCGGTTCGTAATGAGCAGTACTTC

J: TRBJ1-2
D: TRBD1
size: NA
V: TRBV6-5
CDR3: CASSYWTGSGYTF
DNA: TGTGCCAGCAGTTACTGGACAGGGAGTGGCTACACCTTC

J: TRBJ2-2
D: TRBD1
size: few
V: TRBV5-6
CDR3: CASSFFQGADTGELFF
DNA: TGTGCCAGCAGCTTCTTTCAGGGGGCGGACACCGGGGAGCTGTTTTTT

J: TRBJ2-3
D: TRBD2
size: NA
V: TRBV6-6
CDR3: CASRAGGGTDTQYF
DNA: TGTGCCAGCAGAGCGGGAGGAGGCACAGATACGCAGTATTTT

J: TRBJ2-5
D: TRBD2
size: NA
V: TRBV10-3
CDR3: CAIRAGLAGGSQETQYF
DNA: TGTGCCATCAGAGCGGGACTAGCGGGAGGAAGCCAAGAGACCCAGTACTTC

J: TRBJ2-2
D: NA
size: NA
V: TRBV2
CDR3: CASSEASPMSRETGELFF
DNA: TGTGCCAGCAGTGAAGCTAGTCCTATGTCGCGTGAGACCGGGGAGCTGTTTTTT

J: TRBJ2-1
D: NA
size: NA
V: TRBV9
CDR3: CASSAGTYNEQFF
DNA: TGTGCCAGCAGCGCCGGGACTTACAATGAGCAGTTCTTC

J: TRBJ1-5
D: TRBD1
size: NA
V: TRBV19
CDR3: CASSTPGTGGRAQHF
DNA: TGTGCCAGTAGTACCCCCGGGACAGGGGGTCGAGCCCAGCATTTT

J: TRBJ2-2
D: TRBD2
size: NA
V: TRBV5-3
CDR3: CARRYYGTTTGELFF
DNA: TGTGCCAGAAGGTATTACGGGACTACCACCGGGGAGCTGTTTTTT

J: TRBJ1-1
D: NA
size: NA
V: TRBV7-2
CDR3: CASSSQVVNTEAFF
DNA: TGTGCCAGCAGCTCCCAGGTCGTGAACACTGAAGCTTTCTTT

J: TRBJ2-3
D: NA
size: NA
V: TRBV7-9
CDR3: CASSLGSVFADTQYF
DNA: TGTGCCAGCAGCCTAGGCTCGGTTTTCGCAGATACGCAGTATTTT

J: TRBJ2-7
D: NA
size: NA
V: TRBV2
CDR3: CASSERERPHF
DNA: TGTGCCAGCAGTGAGCGAGAACGCCCACACTTC